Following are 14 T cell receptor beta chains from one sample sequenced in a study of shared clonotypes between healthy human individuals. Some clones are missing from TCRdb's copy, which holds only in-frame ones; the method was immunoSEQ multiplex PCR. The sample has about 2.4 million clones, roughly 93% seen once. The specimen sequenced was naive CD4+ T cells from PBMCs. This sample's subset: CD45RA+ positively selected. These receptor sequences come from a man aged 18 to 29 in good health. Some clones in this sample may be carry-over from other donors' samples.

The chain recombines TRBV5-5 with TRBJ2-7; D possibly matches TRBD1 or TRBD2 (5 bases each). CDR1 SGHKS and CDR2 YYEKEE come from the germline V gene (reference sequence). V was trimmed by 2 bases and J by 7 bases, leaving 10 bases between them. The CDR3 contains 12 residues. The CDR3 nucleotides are TGTGCCAGCAGCTTCGGGACGTGGGAGCAGTACTTC. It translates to CASSFGTWEQYF.

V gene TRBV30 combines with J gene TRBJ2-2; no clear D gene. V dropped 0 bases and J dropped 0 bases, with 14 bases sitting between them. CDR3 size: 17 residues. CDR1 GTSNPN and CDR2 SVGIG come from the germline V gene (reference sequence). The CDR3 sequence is CAWSVQRGRTNTGELFF. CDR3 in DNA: TGTGCCTGGAGTGTACAGCGCGGACGGACGAACACCGGGGAGCTGTTTTTT. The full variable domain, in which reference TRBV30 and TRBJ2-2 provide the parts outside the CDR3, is SQTIHQWPATLVQPVGSPLSLECTVEGTSNPNLYWYRQAAGRGLQLLFYSVGIGQISSEVPQNLSASRPQDRQFILSSKKLLLSDSGFYLCAWSVQRGRTNTGELFFGEGSRLTVL.

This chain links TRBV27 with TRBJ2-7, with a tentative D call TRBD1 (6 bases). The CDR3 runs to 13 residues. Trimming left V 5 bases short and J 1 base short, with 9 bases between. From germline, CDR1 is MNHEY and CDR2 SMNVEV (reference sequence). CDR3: CASSKRGSYEQYF. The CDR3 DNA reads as TGTGCCAGCAGTAAAAGGGGGTCCTACGAGCAGTACTTC.

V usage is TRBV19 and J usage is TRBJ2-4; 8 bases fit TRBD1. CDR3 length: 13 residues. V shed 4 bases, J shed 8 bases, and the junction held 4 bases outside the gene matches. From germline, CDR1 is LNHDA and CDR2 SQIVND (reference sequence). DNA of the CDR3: TGTGCCAGTAGTACCCTGGGACAGGACATTCAGTACTTC. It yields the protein CASSTLGQDIQYF.

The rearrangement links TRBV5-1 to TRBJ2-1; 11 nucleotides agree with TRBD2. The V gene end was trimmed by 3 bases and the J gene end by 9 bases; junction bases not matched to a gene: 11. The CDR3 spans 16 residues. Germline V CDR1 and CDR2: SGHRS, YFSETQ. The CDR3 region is CASSSISGRAGREQFF. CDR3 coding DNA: TGCGCCAGCAGCTCGATTAGCGGGAGGGCCGGTCGTGAGCAGTTCTTC.

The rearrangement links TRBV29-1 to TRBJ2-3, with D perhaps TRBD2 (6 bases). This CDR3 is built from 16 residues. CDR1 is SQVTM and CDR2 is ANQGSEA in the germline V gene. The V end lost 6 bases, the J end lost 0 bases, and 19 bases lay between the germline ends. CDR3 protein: CSVRGVRDSSTDTQYF. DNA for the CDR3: TGCAGCGTACGTGGGGTGCGGGACTCAAGCACAGATACGCAGTATTTT.

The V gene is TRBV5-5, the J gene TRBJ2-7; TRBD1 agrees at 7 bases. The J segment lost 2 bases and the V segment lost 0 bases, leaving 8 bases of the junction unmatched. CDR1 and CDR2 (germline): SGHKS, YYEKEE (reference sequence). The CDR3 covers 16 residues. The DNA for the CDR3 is TGTGCCAGCAGCTTGGGACAGGGAACGTCGACCTACGAGCAGTACTTC. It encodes CASSLGQGTSTYEQYF.

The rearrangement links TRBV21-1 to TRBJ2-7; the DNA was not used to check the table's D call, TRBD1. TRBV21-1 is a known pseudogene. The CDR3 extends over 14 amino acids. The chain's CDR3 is CASSNRDRGNEQYF. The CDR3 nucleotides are TGTGCCAGCAGCAACCGGGACAGGGGGAACGAGCAGTACTTC.

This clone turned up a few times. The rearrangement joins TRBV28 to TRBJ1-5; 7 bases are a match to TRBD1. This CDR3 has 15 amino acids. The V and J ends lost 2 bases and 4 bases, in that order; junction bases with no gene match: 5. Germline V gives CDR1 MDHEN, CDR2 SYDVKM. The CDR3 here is CASSLGSTGNQPQHF. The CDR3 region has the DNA TGTGCCAGCAGTTTAGGGTCGACAGGGAATCAGCCCCAGCATTTT.

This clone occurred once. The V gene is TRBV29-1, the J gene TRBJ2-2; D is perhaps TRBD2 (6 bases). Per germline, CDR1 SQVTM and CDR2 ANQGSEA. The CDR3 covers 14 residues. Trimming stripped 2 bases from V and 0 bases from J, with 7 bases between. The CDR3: CSVERTTNTGELFF. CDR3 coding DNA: TGCAGCGTTGAACGGACTACGAACACCGGGGAGCTGTTTTTT.

The CDR3 sequence is CAWSLSRNEQFF. As DNA, the CDR3 is TGTGCCTGGAGTCTCAGTCGGAATGAGCAGTTCTTC. The chain carries TRBV30 and TRBJ2-1; D is unclear. Germline V lookup: CDR1 GTSNPN, CDR2 SVGIG (reference sequence). Trimming removed 2 bases at V and 7 bases at J, with 9 bases between. The CDR3 is 12 amino acids.

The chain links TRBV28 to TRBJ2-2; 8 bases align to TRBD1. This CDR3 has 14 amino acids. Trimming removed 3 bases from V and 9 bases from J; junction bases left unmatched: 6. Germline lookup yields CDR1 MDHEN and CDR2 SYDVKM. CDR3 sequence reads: CASSFRQGARELFF. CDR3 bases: TGTGCCAGCAGTTTTCGTCAGGGGGCCAGGGAGCTGTTTTTT.

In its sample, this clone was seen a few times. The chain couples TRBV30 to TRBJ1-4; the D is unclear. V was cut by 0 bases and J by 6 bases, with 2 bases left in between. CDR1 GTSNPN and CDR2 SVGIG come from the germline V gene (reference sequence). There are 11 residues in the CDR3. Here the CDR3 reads CAWSVDEKLFF. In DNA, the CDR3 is TGTGCCTGGAGTGTGGATGAAAAACTGTTTTTT.

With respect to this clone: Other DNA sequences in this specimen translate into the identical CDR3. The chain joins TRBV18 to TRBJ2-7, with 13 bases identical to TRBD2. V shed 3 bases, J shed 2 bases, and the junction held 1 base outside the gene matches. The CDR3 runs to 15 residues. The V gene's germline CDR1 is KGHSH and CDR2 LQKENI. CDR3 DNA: TGTGCCAGCTCACCGGGGACTAGCGGGGCCTACGAGCAGTACTTC. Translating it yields CASSPGTSGAYEQYF.